The sequence of this T cell receptor beta chain was determined in a study of shared clonotypes between healthy human individuals. Study-level findings and limits: Across subsets, estimated richness was generally greater for naive than for memory populations.

As to this clone: As yet, its antigen is unknown. The sample contains more than one DNA sequence encoding this CDR3.

CD45RO-negative, CCR7-selected cells formed the naive CD8 fraction, which excluded terminally differentiated effector memory CD45RA+ cells. At a deep level, the assay was run. Authors' methods: Quality scores were absent from the junction-only immunoSEQ sequences, so filtering differed. TCRdb's table, derived via immunoSEQ multiplex PCR, lists solely in-frame clones and lacks some. D and trimming were read from the DNA, whereas the V and J calls and clone size are those reported in that table. The profile covers 550,000 to 750,000 clones, with about 92% appearing a single time and roughly 24% taken by the ten largest. Trimming removed 3 bases from V and 2 bases from J; junction bases left unmatched: 4. Germline V lookup: CDR1 MNHEY, CDR2 SMNVEV (reference sequence). This CDR3 has 16 amino acids.

The source of this sequence is a man aged 25-45 years in good health. The chain couples TRBV27 to TRBJ2-1, with 10 bases fitting TRBD2. What was sequenced was naive CD8+ T cells sorted from blood. CDR3 nucleotide sequence: TGTGCCAGCAGTTTGGGGACTAGCGAGCCCTACAATGAGCAGTTCTTC. Translating it yields CASSLGTSEPYNEQFF.